This TCR beta chain is drawn from a study of blood T cells in healthy people across ages. Each sample gave at least 6.5 million isolated PBMCs. V dropped 5 bases and J dropped 1 base, with 20 bases sitting between them. The CDR3 totals 17 residues. A second roughly 7 to 11 cycle PCR used barcoded and J-beta primers. TCRdb re-called the 5' RACE reads through MiXCR, storing one row per CDR3 protein. The sample shows about 640,000 distinct CDR3 sequences, approximately 50% of them seen only once. V usage is TRBV12-3 or TRBV12-4 and J usage is TRBJ1-1; D might be TRBD1 (5 bases). The material sequenced was blood. The sequence derives from a man between 60 and 75 years old in good health. The CDR3 DNA is TGTGCCAGCAGTCAAAATGAGGAAGGGGCAAGGAACACTGAAGCTTTCTTT. This encodes CASSQNEEGARNTEAFF.